These T cell receptor beta chains were read from a single sample in a study of T cells in Graves' hyperthyroidism and ophthalmopathy. TCRdb re-called the multiplex PCR reads through MiXCR, storing one row per CDR3 protein. The table lists about 480,000 distinct CDR3 sequences, roughly 23% of them singletons, with about 53% in the top ten. Sequenced sample: blood. The source of these receptors is a woman aged 70-85 years with Graves' ophthalmopathy. The CDR3 runs from the conserved cysteine through the conserved F or W. A D gene is named only where the DNA matches it firmly. The size entry is marked missing in some rows and otherwise reads once, few, many or a size class.

TRBV7-3	NA	TRBJ2-2	many	TGTGCCAGCAGCTATCAGGCCGGGAACACCGGGGAGCTGTTTTTT	CASSYQAGNTGELFF
TRBV18	NA	TRBJ1-6	NA	TGTGCCAGCTCACCGGCACAGGTGAATAATTCACCCCTCCACTTT	CASSPAQVNNSPLHF
TRBV6-1	NA	TRBJ2-1	few	TGTGCCAGCCAAGCCCCGGGACGCTCCTACAATGAGCAGTTCTTC	CASQAPGRSYNEQFF
TRBV19	NA	TRBJ2-5	NA	TGTGCCAGTAATGAGGGGCGGTACCAAGAGACCCAGTACTTC	CASNEGRYQETQYF
TRBV28	NA	TRBJ2-7	many	TGTGCCAGCACACCGGCAGGGGGGATCAACGAGCAGTACTTC	CASTPAGGINEQYF
TRBV28	TRBD2	TRBJ2-7	many	TGTGCCAGCAGTAGAGGATCTAGCGGATCCTACGAGCAGTACTTC	CASSRGSSGSYEQYF
TRBV27	NA	TRBJ1-2	few	TGTGCCAGCAGTCCTCTCCCCCGAGGGGCTAACTATGGCTACACCTTC	CASSPLPRGANYGYTF
TRBV12-3/TRBV12-4	NA	TRBJ1-1	many	TGTGCCAGCACTGGACCGATTAACACTGAAGCTTTCTTT	CASTGPINTEAFF
TRBV6-5	TRBD2	TRBJ2-2	many	TGTGCCAGCAGTTACTCGTACGGAAGACTAGCGGGACGCCACACCGGGGAGCTGTTTTTT	CASSYSYGRLAGRHTGELFF
TRBV20-1	NA	TRBJ1-2	few	TGCAGTGCTGCCGGTAACTATGGCTACACCTTC	CSAAGNYGYTF
TRBV20-1	NA	TRBJ2-3	NA	TGCAGTGCTCACACACAGACCCAGAGGGACTTACGATTAGATACGCAGTATTTT	CSAHTQTQRDLRLDTQYF
TRBV3-1	TRBD1	TRBJ1-2	NA	TGTGCCAGCAGCCGACAGGGGGCGCCCGGCTACACCTTC	CASSRQGAPGYTF
TRBV12-3/TRBV12-4	NA	TRBJ1-1	many	TGTGCCAGCATTCGGGGTGTCACTGAAGCTTTCTTT	CASIRGVTEAFF
TRBV2	NA	TRBJ1-1	many	TGTGCCAGCAAGCTAGGGTTGACGGACACTGAAGCTTTCTTT	CASKLGLTDTEAFF
TRBV12-3/TRBV12-4	TRBD2	TRBJ2-1	NA	TGTGCCAGCAGTTTATCGGGACTAGCGTCAGTGGGATTGTACAATGAGGAGTTCTTC	CASSLSGLASVGLYNEEFF
TRBV5-1	NA	TRBJ2-6	NA	TGCGCCAGCAGGCAACCGGGACCCGGTGTGGACAACGTCCTGACTTTC	CASRQPGPGVDNVLTF
TRBV2	TRBD2	TRBJ2-1	many	TGTGCCAGCATGATTAGCGGGAGTGTCAATGAGCAGTTCTTC	CASMISGSVNEQFF
TRBV28	NA	TRBJ1-5	few	TGTGCCAGCAGTTTTCCCGCCGGTGGATATCAGCCCCAGCATTTT	CASSFPAGGYQPQHF
TRBV19	TRBD2	TRBJ2-5	NA	TGTGCCAGTAGTATAGGCCGGGGGGTAGCGGGAGCAGAGACCCAGTACTTC	CASSIGRGVAGAETQYF
TRBV20-1	NA	TRBJ1-4	NA	TGCAGTGCTGGACGTGGGGATGAAAAACTGTTTTTT	CSAGRGDEKLFF
TRBV12-3/TRBV12-4	NA	TRBJ2-3	few	TGTGCCAGCAGTACCCGACCGGGCACAGATACGCAGTATTTT	CASSTRPGTDTQYF
TRBV24-1	NA	TRBJ1-2	NA	TGTGCCACCAGTGATTTGAGGGCAGACTATGGCTACACCTTC	CATSDLRADYGYTF
TRBV5-1	NA	TRBJ2-1	NA	TGCGCCAGCAGCTTGGCCGGGGCCTCAGGTAATGAGCAGTTCTTC	CASSLAGASGNEQFF
TRBV12-3/TRBV12-4	NA	TRBJ1-6	many	TGTGCCAGCAGTTTAGGACTAGGGGGATTGACACCCCTCCACTTT	CASSLGLGGLTPLHF
TRBV6-5	TRBD1	TRBJ2-7	few	TGTGCCAGCAGTTACGCGGCAGGGGGCTCCTACGAGCAGTACTTC	CASSYAAGGSYEQYF
TRBV6-1	NA	TRBJ1-1	NA	TGCGCCAGCAGTGAAGGTGGGGTCGGGAACACTGAAGCTTCCTTT	CASSEGGVGNTEASF
TRBV12-3/TRBV12-4	NA	TRBJ1-2	many	TGTGCCAGCACCTGGGACATTAACTATGGCTACACCTTC	CASTWDINYGYTF
TRBV28	NA	TRBJ1-4	many	TGTGCCAGCAGTTTGTCAGGGGCTACTAATGAAAAACTGTTTTTT	CASSLSGATNEKLFF
TRBV28	TRBD1	TRBJ2-2	NA	TGTGCCAGCAGTTTAGAACAGGGGGACACCGGGGAGCTGTTTTTT	CASSLEQGDTGELFF
TRBV12-3/TRBV12-4	NA	TRBJ1-5	NA	TGTGCCAGCAGTTTTTGGAGCGGTAGCACAGATACGCAGCATTTT	CASSFWSGSTDTQHF
TRBV7-2	NA	TRBJ1-1	few	TGTGCCAGCAGCTTAGAGTACGGGGTGAACACTGAAGCTTTCTTT	CASSLEYGVNTEAFF
TRBV6-1	TRBD1	TRBJ1-2	NA	TGTGCCAGCAGTGGTTCACAGGGGGGGAGCTATGGCTACACCTTC	CASSGSQGGSYGYTF
TRBV12-5	TRBD1	TRBJ1-2	few	TGTGCTAGTGGTTTGGTACAGGGACAGGGGGCTTGGGGCTACACCTTC	CASGLVQGQGAWGYTF
TRBV7-9	TRBD2	TRBJ2-7	once	TGTGCCAGCAGTTCTTATAGCGGGAGGCCCGGGGAGCAGTACTTC	CASSSYSGRPGEQYF
TRBV5-4	TRBD2	TRBJ2-2	once	TGTGCCAGCAGCTTTGGCGCTAGCGGGAGTGCGAACACCGGGGAGCTGTTTTTT	CASSFGASGSANTGELFF
TRBV10-3	NA	TRBJ2-1	few	TGTGCCGGCCGCAGCGGGCGGTTAAATGAGCAGTTCTTC	CAGRSGRLNEQFF
TRBV4-2	NA	TRBJ2-7	NA	TGTGCCAGCAGCCAAGATGGCAAGCCTCCTGGAGAGCAGTACTTC	CASSQDGKPPGEQYF
TRBV2	NA	TRBJ1-6	few	TGTGCCAGCAGTAAGACAAAGGGGTTCCCTAATTCACCCCTCCACTTT	CASSKTKGFPNSPLHF
TRBV6-2/TRBV6-3	TRBD1	TRBJ1-1	few	TGTGCCAGCAGTTACTCGAGGAGGGACAGGTCCCGGAGTCATGAAGCTTTCTTT	CASSYSRRDRSRSHEAFF
TRBV5-6	NA	TRBJ2-7	NA	TGTGCCAGCAGCTCGGACTTGAGCTCCTACGAGCAGTACTTC	CASSSDLSSYEQYF
TRBV19	NA	TRBJ1-1	NA	TGTGCCAGTACTATGGTTCAGAACACTGAAGCTTTCTTT	CASTMVQNTEAFF
TRBV5-1	TRBD1	TRBJ1-1	few	TGCGCCAGCAGCTGGGGACAGGGGAGGCACACTGAAGCTTTCTTT	CASSWGQGRHTEAFF
TRBV28	TRBD1	TRBJ2-7	few	TGTGCCAGCAGACCAGGGGGTCCCCCCTACGAGCAGTACTTC	CASRPGGPPYEQYF
TRBV30	NA	TRBJ1-1	few	TGTGCCTGGAGCGCTACTAGGGACACTGAAGCTTTCTTT	CAWSATRDTEAFF
TRBV5-1	TRBD1	TRBJ2-7	many	TGCGCCAGCAGCTCGGACAGGCCGGGGGAGCAGTACTTC	CASSSDRPGEQYF
TRBV14	NA	TRBJ1-2	few	TGTGCCAGCAGCCAAGATCACCGGATTCATGGCTACACCTTC	CASSQDHRIHGYTF
TRBV11-1	NA	TRBJ2-1	NA	TGTGCCAGCAGCCAAGTGGCAGGGTTGTCCTACAATGAGCAGTTCTTC	CASSQVAGLSYNEQFF
TRBV6-1	NA	TRBJ1-1	many	TGTGCCAGCATGGGGGGCTGGAACACTGAAGCTTTCTTT	CASMGGWNTEAFF
TRBV6-2/TRBV6-3	NA	TRBJ2-2	many	TGTGCCAGCAGAGGAATGGCTAGCGAGAACACCGGGGAGCTGTTTTTT	CASRGMASENTGELFF
TRBV6-1	NA	TRBJ1-2	few	TGTGCCAGCCTTTTGTCGGTAAACTATGGCTACACCTTC	CASLLSVNYGYTF
TRBV6-2/TRBV6-3	NA	TRBJ1-1	many	TGTGCCAGCACCCGAATGGGGCATGGACAGAACACTGAAGCTTTCTTT	CASTRMGHGQNTEAFF